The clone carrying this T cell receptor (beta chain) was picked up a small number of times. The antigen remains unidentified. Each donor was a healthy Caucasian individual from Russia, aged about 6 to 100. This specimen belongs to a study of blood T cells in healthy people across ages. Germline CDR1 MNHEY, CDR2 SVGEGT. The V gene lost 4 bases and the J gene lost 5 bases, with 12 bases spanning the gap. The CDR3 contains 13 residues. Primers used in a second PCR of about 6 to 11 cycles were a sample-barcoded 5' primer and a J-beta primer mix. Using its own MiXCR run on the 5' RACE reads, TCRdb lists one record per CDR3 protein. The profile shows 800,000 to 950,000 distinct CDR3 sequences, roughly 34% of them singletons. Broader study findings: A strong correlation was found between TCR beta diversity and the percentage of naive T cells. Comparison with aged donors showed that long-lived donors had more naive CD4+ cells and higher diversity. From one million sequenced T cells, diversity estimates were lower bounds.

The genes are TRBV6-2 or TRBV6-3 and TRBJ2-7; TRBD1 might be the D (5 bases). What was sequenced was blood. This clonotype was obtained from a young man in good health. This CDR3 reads CASSSPARDEQYF. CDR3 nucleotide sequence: TGTGCCAGCAGTTCGCCGGCCAGGGACGAGCAGTACTTC.